The sequence of this T cell receptor beta chain was determined in a study of siplizumab effects on memory and regulatory T cells. The V end was cut by 3 bases, the J end by 2 bases, with 7 bases between. Germline lookup yields CDR1 LNHNV and CDR2 YYDKDF (reference sequence). The CDR3 sequence is 14 residues long. Some 93,000 TCR templates per sample were sequenced. Generated by immunoSEQ multiplex PCR, the TCRdb table keeps only in-frame clones and is missing some. The sample has 50,000 or so clones, approximately 95% seen once; the top ten hold 35% to 45%. This TCR was sampled from a human donor in good health. Material for sequencing was CD8+ T cells sorted from blood. The rearrangement uses TRBV15 and TRBJ2-2, with D tentatively TRBD1 or TRBD2 (5 bases each). The CDR3 bases are TGTGCCACCAGCAGGGGGGTAAACACCGGGGAGCTGTTTTTT. Its translation: CATSRGVNTGELFF.